The present T cell receptor (beta chain) was sequenced within a study of immune cell composition in non-small cell lung cancer. Study-wide points: Tumour-reactive clones were not shown to match dominant in vivo tumour clones. About 75% of squamous and approximately 30% of adenocarcinoma cases had tumour-associated clones >0.5%. TIL tumour reactivity correlated with maximal tumour-associated clone frequency in adenocarcinoma.

Normal lung was taken at the farthest possible site, at least 3 cm from tumour. The CDR3 length is 13 residues. The germline CDR1 and CDR2 sequences are SGHRS and YFSETQ. The V gene lost 5 bases and the J gene lost 3 bases, with 11 bases spanning the gap. The method was immunoSEQ multiplex PCR; TCRdb's version includes in-frame clones alone and lacks a portion of them. The sample records 3,000 to 4,000 clones, 60% to 75% being singletons. Notes on this clone: What it binds is unknown.

This rearrangement joins TRBV5-1 to TRBJ1-1; maybe TRBD1 (6 bases). The sequencing input was non-adjacent lung tissue. The receptor's source is a human donor with non-small cell lung cancer. CDR3 loop: CASSRGFDTEAFF. In nucleotides, the CDR3 is TGCGCCAGCAGTAGGGGGTTCGACACTGAAGCTTTCTTT.